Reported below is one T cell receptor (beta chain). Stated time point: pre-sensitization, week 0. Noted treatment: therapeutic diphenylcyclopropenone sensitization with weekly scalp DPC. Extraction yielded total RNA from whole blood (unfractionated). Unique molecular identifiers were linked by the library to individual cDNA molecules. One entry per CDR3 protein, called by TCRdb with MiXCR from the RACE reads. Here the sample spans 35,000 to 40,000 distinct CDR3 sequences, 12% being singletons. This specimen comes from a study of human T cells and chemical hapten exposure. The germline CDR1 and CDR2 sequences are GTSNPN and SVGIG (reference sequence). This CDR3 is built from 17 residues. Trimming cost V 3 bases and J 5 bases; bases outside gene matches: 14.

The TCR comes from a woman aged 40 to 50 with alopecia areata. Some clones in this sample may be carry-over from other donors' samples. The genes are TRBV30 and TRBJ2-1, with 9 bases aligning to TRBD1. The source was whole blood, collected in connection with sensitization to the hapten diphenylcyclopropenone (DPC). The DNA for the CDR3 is TGTGCCTGGAGGGCAATTTGGGACAGGGAAGGTCACAATGAGCAGTTCTTC. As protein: CAWRAIWDREGHNEQFF.